This T cell receptor beta chain was recorded in a study of cytomegalovirus exposure and HLA in healthy donors. Findings of the study overall: Apart from CMV serostatus, no immune exposure information was available.

The PCR used 60 Vbeta and 13 Jbeta primers. Clones were sequenced by immunoSEQ multiplex PCR, and TCRdb holds only the in-frame ones, with some missing. The data contain roughly 160,000 clones, about four fifths of them seen just once; the ten biggest clones take up 1%. The CDR3 loop spans 16 amino acids. Germline values: CDR1 SNHLY, CDR2 FYNNEI. Trimming pared 7 bases from V and 6 bases from J, leaving 24 bases between. As regards this clone: Its specificity is unknown.

The sequenced sample consisted of PBMCs. This TCR was sampled from a woman between 45 and 60 years old in good health and CMV-seropositive. The V call is TRBV2, the J call TRBJ1-1; TRBD1 might be the D (5 bases). In DNA form, the CDR3 reads TGTGCCAGCACCTTAACGAGTGGGGCGAGTGGACCTGAAGCTTTCTTT. As protein: CASTLTSGASGPEAFF. Based on the CDR3 plus reference TRBV2 and TRBJ1-1, the full variable domain is EPEVTQTPSHQVTQMGQEVILRCVPISNHLYFYWYRQILGQKVEFLVSFYNNEISEKSEIFDDQFSVERPDGSNFTLKIRSTKLEDSAMYFCASTLTSGASGPEAFFGQGTRLTVV.